The TCR beta chain under discussion was sequenced for a study of molecular identifiers for immune sequencing clone quantification. A single record per CDR3 protein comes from TCRdb applying MiXCR to the PCR reads. The sample has tens of thousands of distinct CDR3 sequences; roughly 36% are singletons. The CDR3 is 13 residues long. Trimming removed 5 bases from V and 8 bases from J, with 14 bases in between. Per germline, CDR1 SEHNR and CDR2 FQNEAQ (reference sequence). The source of this sequence is a human donor in good health. Some libraries in this study had Jurkat cell RNA spiked in. The chain employs TRBV7-9 and TRBJ2-3; D could derive from TRBD1 or TRBD2 (5 bases each). Sequencing was performed on naive CD8+ T cells from blood, with Jurkat cell RNA spiked in. Subset of the sample: FACS-sorted CD8+CD4-CCR7+CD45RA+ naive T cells. The CDR3 DNA follows: TGTGCCAGCAGCCCAGTTCAGGGAGTTACGCAGTATTTT. Encoded protein: CASSPVQGVTQYF. Looking up the rest from reference TRBV7-9 and TRBJ2-3 gives the full variable domain: DTGVSQNPRHKITKRGQNVTFRCDPISEHNRLYWYRQTLGQGPEFLTYFQNEAQLEKSRLLSDRFSAERPKGSFSTLEIQRTEQGDSAMYLCASSPVQGVTQYFGPGTRLTVL.